This passage covers 28 T cell receptor beta chains from one sample sequenced in a study of cytomegalovirus exposure and HLA in healthy donors. In the PCR, 60 Vbeta and 13 Jbeta primers were used. Sequenced by immunoSEQ multiplex PCR; TCRdb stores in-frame clones only, minus some. This table has more than 95,000 clones, roughly four fifths appearing once. Sequenced input: PBMCs. The source of these receptors is a woman aged 45-65 years in good health and CMV-seropositive.

The V and J genes are TRBV4-1 and TRBJ1-2; no firm D call. Trimming shortened V by 3 bases and J by 1 base, and 9 bases separated the two germline ends. The V gene's germline CDR1 is MGHRA and CDR2 YSYEKL. CDR3 length: 14 residues. The CDR3 protein is CASSHGRDNYGYTF. The CDR3 DNA sequence: TGCGCCAGCAGCCACGGACGGGATAACTATGGCTACACCTTC.

This clone showed up just once. The chain has TRBV9 and TRBJ2-5, with 7 positions matching TRBD1. Germline V lookup: CDR1 SGDLS, CDR2 YYNGEE. The length of the CDR3 is 14 residues. V gave up 2 bases and J gave up 2 bases; unmatched junction bases: 3. The CDR3 protein is CASSVGTAQETQYF. CDR3 in DNA: TGTGCCAGCAGCGTTGGGACAGCTCAAGAGACCCAGTACTTC.

The V call is TRBV27, the J call TRBJ1-5; no clear D gene. The CDR3 covers 13 residues. Trimming removed 6 bases from V and 2 bases from J, with 8 bases in between. CDR1 and CDR2 (germline): MNHEY, SMNVEV (reference sequence). CDR3: CASRGSGNQPQHF. The CDR3 nucleotides read TGTGCCAGCAGAGGCAGCGGCAATCAGCCCCAGCATTTT.

This sequence joins TRBV18 and TRBJ1-2; D is ambiguous. This CDR3 region has 16 residues. Germline lookup yields CDR1 KGHSH and CDR2 LQKENI. Trimming cost V 5 bases and J 7 bases, with 23 bases left between them. The CDR3: CASSILQADLGFGYTF. In DNA form, the CDR3 reads TGTGCCAGCTCAATATTACAAGCGGATCTCGGTTTTGGCTACACCTTC.

On this clone: The junction shows a germline mismatch at one end, possibly a read error. The V call is TRBV6-5, the J call TRBJ2-7; D unclear. Looked up from germline, CDR1 is MNHEY and CDR2 is SVGAGI. This CDR3 spans 12 amino acids. The DNA for the CDR3 is TGTGCCAGCAGTGAACGGTTAAGAGGCCTCCTCTTC. Its translation: CASSERLRGLLF.

This chain uses TRBV21-1 with TRBJ2-7; the D call in the table, TRBD2, was not verified against the DNA. TRBV21-1 is listed as a pseudogene. The CDR3 length is 17 residues. The CDR3 here is CASSKEPPHPPRWEQYF. Written as DNA, the CDR3 is TGTGCCAGCAGCAAAGAGCCACCGCACCCTCCACGGTGGGAGCAGTACTTC.

The DNA of the CDR3 is TGTGCCATCGGACAGCAAGAGACCCAGTACTTC. Its protein product is CAIGQQETQYF. This chain links TRBV10-3 with TRBJ2-5, with TRBD1 as a possible D gene (6 bases). This CDR3 contains 11 residues. CDR1 ENHRY and CDR2 SYGVKD come from the germline V gene. The V and J ends lost 8 bases and 2 bases respectively, with 6 bases between them.

The chain is built from TRBV19 and TRBJ1-4, with D perhaps TRBD1 (6 bases). Germline CDR1 and CDR2: LNHDA and SQIVND (reference sequence). V was cut by 10 bases and J by 0 bases, with 12 bases left in between. The CDR3 is 14 amino acids. CDR3 loop: CATSRDTTNEKLFF. The CDR3 nucleotides read TGTGCCACATCCCGGGACACAACTAATGAAAAACTGTTTTTT.

This chain uses TRBV5-1 with TRBJ1-1; no clear D gene. This CDR3 contains 14 residues. Germline CDR1 and CDR2: SGHRS and YFSETQ. Trimming left V 0 bases short and J 3 bases short, with 9 bases between. This CDR3 reads CASSLEAGYTEAFF. The CDR3 bases are TGCGCCAGCAGCTTGGAGGCGGGGTACACTGAAGCTTTCTTT.

This chain links TRBV27 with TRBJ2-4; D possibly corresponds to TRBD1 (5 bases). The CDR3 is 13 residues long. Germline V gene lookup returns CDR1 MNHEY and CDR2 SMNVEV (reference sequence). Between the trimmed V and J ends, which lost 9 bases and 5 bases, there was a span of 14 bases. CDR3 region: CASKGLDENIQYF. DNA of the CDR3: TGTGCCAGTAAGGGGTTGGACGAAAACATTCAGTACTTC.

The rearrangement links TRBV4-3 to TRBJ2-3; D is possibly TRBD1 (5 bases). The CDR3 runs to 14 residues. Germline assignment: CDR1 LGHNA and CDR2 YSLEER. The V and J ends lost 0 bases and 4 bases respectively, with 8 bases between them. Here the CDR3 DNA reads TGCGCCAGCAGCCAAGAGTGGGGCGCAGATACGCAGTATTTT. As protein: CASSQEWGADTQYF.

V gene TRBV7-6 combines with J gene TRBJ2-1; D call uncertain. CDR1 is SGHVS, CDR2 FNYEAQ, per germline. The CDR3 is 12 residues long. The V end was cut by 4 bases, the J end by 5 bases, with 6 bases between. CDR3: CASSSANNEQFF. The CDR3 nucleotides are TGTGCCAGCAGCTCCGCGAACAATGAGCAGTTCTTC.

The gene calls are TRBV19 and TRBJ1-6; 7 nucleotides match TRBD1. This CDR3 is built from 15 residues. Unmatched junction bases numbered 13, after V lost 8 bases and J lost 9 bases. CDR1 is LNHDA, CDR2 SQIVND, per germline (reference sequence). Written as DNA, the CDR3 is TGTGCCAGTCAACCGAGGGGGCGAATTTTTTCACCCCTCCACTTT. This encodes CASQPRGRIFSPLHF.

This rearrangement joins TRBV11-3 to TRBJ1-3, with 7 nucleotides matching TRBD1. The CDR3 extends over 18 amino acids. Germline V gene sequence: CDR1 SGHNT, CDR2 YENEEA. The junction had 19 bases not matched to a gene; V was cut back by 7 bases and J by 4 bases. The CDR3 nucleotides read TGTGCCAGCAACAACCATCGATTCTCAGGGGGATTCGGAAACACCATATATTTT. This encodes CASNNHRFSGGFGNTIYF.

The chain carries TRBV5-6 and TRBJ2-5, with a weak D call TRBD2 (5 bases). This CDR3 region has 16 residues. Germline V gives CDR1 SGHDT, CDR2 YYEEEE. Trimming left V 0 bases short and J 5 bases short, with 17 bases between. The CDR3 region is CASSLGVRTSGETQYF. The CDR3 coding sequence is TGTGCCAGCAGCTTGGGAGTTAGGACGTCGGGGGAGACCCAGTACTTC.

This sequence joins TRBV7-9 and TRBJ1-1; 12 positions match TRBD1. Germline V gene sequence: CDR1 SEHNR, CDR2 FQNEAQ (reference sequence). CDR3 length: 16 residues. J was trimmed by 6 bases and V by 2 bases; bases with no gene match: 7. CDR3: CASSLSGQGARAEAFF. DNA for the CDR3: TGTGCCAGCAGCTTATCGGGACAGGGGGCGCGCGCTGAAGCTTTCTTT.

The J gene is TRBJ2-3, the V gene TRBV19, with D maybe TRBD1 (5 bases). V lost 6 bases to trimming and J lost 2 bases, with 18 bases between them. This CDR3 has 16 residues. Germline lookup yields CDR1 LNHDA and CDR2 SQIVND (reference sequence). In DNA, the CDR3 is TGTGCCAGTAGACCCCTCCAGGGCAGCCTCACAGATACGCAGTATTTT. Translated, it gives CASRPLQGSLTDTQYF.

The V call is TRBV12-5, the J call TRBJ2-7; TRBD2 matches 7 bases. Trimming at V came to 3 bases and at J to 6 bases, leaving 2 bases not matched to a gene. This CDR3 comprises 12 residues. Germline assignment: CDR1 LGHNT and CDR2 FRNRAP. For the CDR3, the DNA is TGTGCTAGTGGTTTTTGGGGGGGCGAGCAGTACTTC. Protein sequence: CASGFWGGEQYF.

This clone was counted between two and nine times. This chain connects TRBV15 to TRBJ1-2; TRBD1 matches at 7 bases. The germline gives CDR1 LNHNV, CDR2 YYDKDF (reference sequence). This CDR3 comprises 16 residues. Unmatched junction bases numbered 10, after V lost 0 bases and J lost 6 bases. The CDR3 spells CATSRDYKGADDGYTF. The CDR3, as DNA: TGTGCCACCAGCAGAGATTATAAGGGGGCGGATGATGGCTACACCTTC. Based on the CDR3 plus reference TRBV15 and TRBJ1-2, the full variable domain is DAMVIQNPRYQVTQFGKPVTLSCSQTLNHNVMYWYQQKSSQAPKLLFHYYDKDFNNEADTPDNFQSRRPNTSFCFLDIRSPGLGDTAMYLCATSRDYKGADDGYTFGSGTRLTVV.

Only one count was recorded for this clone. V gene TRBV28 combines with J gene TRBJ1-2; D ambiguous. Germline CDR1 MDHEN, CDR2 SYDVKM. The CDR3 has 15 amino acids. V lost 1 base and J lost 8, with 17 bases in between. Here the CDR3 DNA reads TGTGCCAGCAGTTTATTTTCAGGCATTGTGCGAGGCTACACCTTC. Encoded protein: CASSLFSGIVRGYTF.

This clone has more than one count but fewer than ten. The V call is TRBV4-2, the J call TRBJ2-6; 7 bases are shared with TRBD1. V was pared by 1 base and J by 1 base, with 10 bases of the junction left unmatched. The CDR3 totals 19 residues. Germline values: CDR1 LGHNA, CDR2 YNFKEQ. In DNA form, the CDR3 reads TGTGCCAGCAGCCAAGTACTACAGGGGTCAGCGTCTGGGGCCAACGTCCTGACTTTC. Its protein product is CASSQVLQGSASGANVLTF.

In DNA form, the CDR3 reads TGTGCCAGCACCGCACCCGGCGGGACCGGGGAGCTGTTTTTT. Its protein product is CASTAPGGTGELFF. The chain combines TRBV6-5 with TRBJ2-2, with a weak D call TRBD2 (5 bases). Germline-derived CDR1 and CDR2 are MNHEY and SVGAGI. V was clipped by 7 bases and J by 5 bases, with 14 bases between them. The CDR3 sequence is 14 residues long.

This chain joins TRBV6-6 and TRBJ1-3; D is perhaps TRBD1 (5 bases). The V end lost 11 bases, the J end lost 4 bases, and 12 bases lay between the germline ends. This CDR3 region has 12 residues. The germline V gene encodes CDR1 MNHNY and CDR2 SVGAGI (reference sequence). CDR3 sequence (DNA): TGTGCCTCCTCGTCAGGGGGAAACACCATATATTTT. This sequence encodes CASSSGGNTIYF.

The table lists this clone with a count of one. J is TRBJ2-1 and V is TRBV10-1, with D possibly being TRBD2 (6 bases). Trimming took off 8 bases at V and 6 bases at J, with 23 bases between the two ends. The germline V gene encodes CDR1 WNHNN and CDR2 SYGVQD (reference sequence). This CDR3 comprises 16 residues. The CDR3 protein is CASSPAKRNSGNEQFF. CDR3 coding DNA: TGCGCCAGCTCCCCCGCCAAGCGGAATAGCGGCAATGAGCAGTTCTTC.

V and J are TRBV27 and TRBJ2-1; tentative D call: TRBD2 (5 bases). Between the trimmed V and J ends, which lost 5 bases and 6 bases, there was a span of 29 bases. This CDR3 contains 19 residues. CDR1 and CDR2 (germline): MNHEY, SMNVEV (reference sequence). The CDR3 loop reads CASSPRPIRIVSGSNEQFF. The CDR3 DNA reads TGTGCCAGCAGTCCAAGGCCTATCCGGATTGTTTCGGGGTCCAATGAGCAGTTCTTC.

The DNA of the CDR3 is TGCAGCGTGGACCCTAGGGGTGGCTACACCTTC. Translating it yields CSVDPRGGYTF. The chain carries TRBV29-1 and TRBJ1-2, with D possibly matching TRBD1 (5 bases). Trimming shortened V by 6 bases and J by 7 bases, and 12 bases separated the two germline ends. This CDR3 has 11 residues. From germline, CDR1 is SQVTM and CDR2 ANQGSEA.

The chain uses TRBV7-2 and TRBJ2-7; D is possibly TRBD2 (5 bases). The CDR3 covers 15 residues. Deletions cut 2 bases from V and 2 bases from J, with 13 bases between. Germline loops: CDR1 SGHTA, CDR2 FQGNSA. The CDR3 spells CASSLSPGSTYEQYF. In nucleotides, the CDR3 is TGTGCCAGCAGCTTATCTCCGGGGTCTACCTACGAGCAGTACTTC.

Relative to its sample, this clone is large. The chain has TRBV4-3 and TRBJ2-6; D might be TRBD1 (6 bases). CDR1 is LGHNA and CDR2 is YSLEER in the germline V gene. The CDR3 is 21 amino acids. Trimming pared 0 bases from V and 0 bases from J, leaving 21 bases between. CDR3 loop: CASSQDFGQDSLFSGANVLTF. For the CDR3, the DNA is TGCGCCAGCAGCCAAGATTTCGGCCAGGACAGCCTTTTCTCTGGGGCCAACGTCCTGACTTTC.